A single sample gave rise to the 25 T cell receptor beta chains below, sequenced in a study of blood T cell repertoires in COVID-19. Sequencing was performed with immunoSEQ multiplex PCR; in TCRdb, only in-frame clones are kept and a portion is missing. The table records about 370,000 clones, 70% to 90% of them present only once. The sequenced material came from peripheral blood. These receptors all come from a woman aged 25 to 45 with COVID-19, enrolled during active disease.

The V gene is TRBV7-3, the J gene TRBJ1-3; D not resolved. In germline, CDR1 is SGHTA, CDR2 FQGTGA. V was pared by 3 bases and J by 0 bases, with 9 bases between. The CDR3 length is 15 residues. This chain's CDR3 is CASSFSLGSGNTIYF. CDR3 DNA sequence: TGTGCCAGCAGCTTTTCACTAGGCTCTGGAAACACCATATATTTT.

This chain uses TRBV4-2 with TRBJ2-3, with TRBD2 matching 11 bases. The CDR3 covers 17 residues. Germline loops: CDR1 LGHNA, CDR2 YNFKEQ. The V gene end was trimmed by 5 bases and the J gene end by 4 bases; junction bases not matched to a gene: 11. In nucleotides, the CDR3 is TGTGCCAGCAGCTCGAGCTTACTAGCGGGAGAGGCAGATACGCAGTATTTT. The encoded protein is CASSSSLLAGEADTQYF.

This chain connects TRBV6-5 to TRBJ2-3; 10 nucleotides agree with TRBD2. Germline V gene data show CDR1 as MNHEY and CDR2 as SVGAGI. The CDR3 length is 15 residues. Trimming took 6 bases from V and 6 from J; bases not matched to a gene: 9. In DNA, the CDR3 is TGTGCCAGCAGCCCGGGACTAGCGCAAAGGGATACGCAGTATTTT. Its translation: CASSPGLAQRDTQYF.

CDR3 region: CASSLGAGTEAFF. CDR3 nucleotide sequence: TGCGCCAGCAGCCTGGGGGCCGGCACTGAAGCTTTCTTT. The V gene is TRBV4-1, the J gene TRBJ1-1, with D tentatively TRBD1 (6 bases). V was clipped by 4 bases and J by 4 bases, with 10 bases between them. Germline-derived CDR1 and CDR2 are MGHRA and YSYEKL. The CDR3 has 13 amino acids.

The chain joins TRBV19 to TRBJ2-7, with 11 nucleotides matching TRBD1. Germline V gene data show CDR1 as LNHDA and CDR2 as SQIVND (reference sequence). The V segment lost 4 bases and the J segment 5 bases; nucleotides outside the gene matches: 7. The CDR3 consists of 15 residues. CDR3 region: CASSKRTGGVNEQYF. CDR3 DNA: TGTGCCAGTAGTAAAAGGACAGGGGGCGTGAACGAGCAGTACTTC.

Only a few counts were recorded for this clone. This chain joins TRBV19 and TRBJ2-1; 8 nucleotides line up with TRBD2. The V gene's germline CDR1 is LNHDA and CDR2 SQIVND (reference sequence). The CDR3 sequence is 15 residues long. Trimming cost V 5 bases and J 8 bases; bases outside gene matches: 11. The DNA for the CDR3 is TGTGCCAGTAGTCCCTCGGGACTAGTCACCCATGAGCAGTTCTTC. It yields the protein CASSPSGLVTHEQFF.

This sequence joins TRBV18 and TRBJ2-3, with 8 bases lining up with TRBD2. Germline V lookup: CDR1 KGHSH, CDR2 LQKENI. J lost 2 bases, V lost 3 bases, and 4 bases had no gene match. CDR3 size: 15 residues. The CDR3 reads CASSPLAGITDTQYF. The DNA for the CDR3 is TGTGCCAGCTCACCCTTAGCGGGAATCACAGATACGCAGTATTTT.

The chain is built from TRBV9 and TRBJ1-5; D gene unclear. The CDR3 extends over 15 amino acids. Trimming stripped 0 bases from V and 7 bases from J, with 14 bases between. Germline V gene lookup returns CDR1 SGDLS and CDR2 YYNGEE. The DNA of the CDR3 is TGTGCCAGCAGCGTAGGTGGCGCGGGAGAGCAGCCCCAGCATTTT. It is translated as CASSVGGAGEQPQHF. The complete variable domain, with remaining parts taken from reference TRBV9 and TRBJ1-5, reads DSGVTQTPKHLITATGQRVTLRCSPRSGDLSVYWYQQSLDQGLQFLIQYYNGEERAKGNILERFSAQQFPDLHSELNLSSLELGDSALYFCASSVGGAGEQPQHFGDGTRLSIL.

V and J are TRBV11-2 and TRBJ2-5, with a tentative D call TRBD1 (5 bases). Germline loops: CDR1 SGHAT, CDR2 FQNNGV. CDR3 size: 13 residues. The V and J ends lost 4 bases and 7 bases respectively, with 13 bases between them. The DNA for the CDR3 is TGTGCCAGCAGCTCCTATATGCAGGGGACCCAGTACTTC. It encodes CASSSYMQGTQYF.

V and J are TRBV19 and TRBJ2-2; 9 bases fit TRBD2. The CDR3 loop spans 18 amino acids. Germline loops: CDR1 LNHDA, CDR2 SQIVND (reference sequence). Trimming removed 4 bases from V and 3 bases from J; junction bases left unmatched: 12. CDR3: CASSNPRTSVSHTGELFF. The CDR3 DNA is TGTGCCAGTAGTAACCCCAGGACTAGCGTGAGTCACACCGGGGAGCTGTTTTTT.

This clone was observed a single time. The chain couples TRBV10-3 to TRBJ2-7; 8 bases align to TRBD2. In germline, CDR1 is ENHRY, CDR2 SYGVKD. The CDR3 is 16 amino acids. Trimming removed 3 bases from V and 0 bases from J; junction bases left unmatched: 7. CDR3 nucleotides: TGTGCCATCAGTGACCCACTAGCGGATACCTCCTACGAGCAGTACTTC. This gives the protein CAISDPLADTSYEQYF.

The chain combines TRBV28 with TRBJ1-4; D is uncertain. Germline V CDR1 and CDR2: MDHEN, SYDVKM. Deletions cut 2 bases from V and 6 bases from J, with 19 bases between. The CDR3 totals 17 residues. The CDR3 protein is CASSLKRLGPGYEKLFF. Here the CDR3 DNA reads TGTGCCAGCAGTTTAAAGCGGCTCGGGCCGGGATATGAAAAACTGTTTTTT.

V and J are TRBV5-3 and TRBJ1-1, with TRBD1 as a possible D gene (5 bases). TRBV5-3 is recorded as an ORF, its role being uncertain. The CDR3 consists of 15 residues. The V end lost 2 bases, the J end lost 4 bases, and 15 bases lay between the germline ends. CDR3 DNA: TGTGCCAGAAGCTTACTCGGCAGGGTTGTCACTGAAGCTTTCTTT. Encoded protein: CARSLLGRVVTEAFF.

The CDR3 sequence: CASSYRPWRNGYTF. The CDR3 DNA sequence: TGTGCCAGCAGTTACCGACCCTGGAGGAATGGCTACACCTTC. The rearrangement joins TRBV6-2 or TRBV6-3 to TRBJ1-2; D not resolved. There are 14 residues in the CDR3. Germline assignment: CDR1 MNHEY and CDR2 SVGEGT. Trimming took off 2 bases at V and 6 bases at J, with 13 bases between the two ends.

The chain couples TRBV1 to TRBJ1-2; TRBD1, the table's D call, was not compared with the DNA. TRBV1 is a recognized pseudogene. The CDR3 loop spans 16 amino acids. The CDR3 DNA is TGCACCAGCAGCCAAGATCTGGAGACAGGCGCCTGGGGCTACACCTTC. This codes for CTSSQDLETGAWGYTF.

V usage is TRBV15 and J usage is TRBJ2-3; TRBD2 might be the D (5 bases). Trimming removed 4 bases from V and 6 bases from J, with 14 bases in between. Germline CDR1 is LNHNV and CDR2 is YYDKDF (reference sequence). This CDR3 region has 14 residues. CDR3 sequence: CATSIAGQRDTQYF. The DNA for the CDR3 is TGTGCCACCAGCATTGCGGGCCAAAGGGATACGCAGTATTTT. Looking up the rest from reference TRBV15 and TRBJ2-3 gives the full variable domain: DAMVIQNPRYQVTQFGKPVTLSCSQTLNHNVMYWYQQKSSQAPKLLFHYYDKDFNNEADTPDNFQSRRPNTSFCFLDIRSPGLGDTAMYLCATSIAGQRDTQYFGPGTRLTVL.

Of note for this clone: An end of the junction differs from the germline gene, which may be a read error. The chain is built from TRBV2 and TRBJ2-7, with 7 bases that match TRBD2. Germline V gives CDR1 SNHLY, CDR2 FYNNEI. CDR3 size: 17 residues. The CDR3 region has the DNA TGTGCCAGCAGTCAAGCTACCTCCGGGGGGACCCTTAAGAAGCAGTACTTC. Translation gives CASSQATSGGTLKKQYF.

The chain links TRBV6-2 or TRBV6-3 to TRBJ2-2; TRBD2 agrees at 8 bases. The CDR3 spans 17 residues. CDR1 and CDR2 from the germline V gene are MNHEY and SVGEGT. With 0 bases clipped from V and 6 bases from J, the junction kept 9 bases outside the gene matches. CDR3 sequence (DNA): TGTGCCAGCAGTTACTCCAGCCAGCGGGAGTTGTCCGGGGAGCTGTTTTTT. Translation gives CASSYSSQRELSGELFF.

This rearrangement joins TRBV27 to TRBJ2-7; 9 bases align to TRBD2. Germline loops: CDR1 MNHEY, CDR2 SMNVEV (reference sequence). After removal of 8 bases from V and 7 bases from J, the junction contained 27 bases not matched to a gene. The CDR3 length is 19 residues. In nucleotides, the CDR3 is TGTGCCAGCTCCTCATACGGGCTAGCGGGAATTTCACAACCTTCGGAGCAGTACTTC. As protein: CASSSYGLAGISQPSEQYF.

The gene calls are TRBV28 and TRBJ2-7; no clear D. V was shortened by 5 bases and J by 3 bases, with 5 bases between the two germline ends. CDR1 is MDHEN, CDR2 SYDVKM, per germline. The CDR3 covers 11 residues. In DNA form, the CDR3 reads TGTGCCAGCAGTCCAAACTACGAGCAGTACTTC. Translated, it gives CASSPNYEQYF.

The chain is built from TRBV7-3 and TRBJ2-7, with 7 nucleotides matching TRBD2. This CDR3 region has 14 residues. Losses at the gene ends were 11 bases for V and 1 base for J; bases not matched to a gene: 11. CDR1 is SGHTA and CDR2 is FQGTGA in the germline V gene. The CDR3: CASGLAGVSYEQYF. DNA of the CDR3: TGTGCCTCGGGGCTGGCGGGAGTATCCTACGAGCAGTACTTC. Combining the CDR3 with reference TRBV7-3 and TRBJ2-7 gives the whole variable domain GAGVSQTPSNKVTEKGKYVELRCDPISGHTALYWYRQSLGQGPEFLIYFQGTGAADDSGLPNDRFFAVRPEGSVSTLKIQRTERGDSAVYLCASGLAGVSYEQYFGPGTRLTVT.

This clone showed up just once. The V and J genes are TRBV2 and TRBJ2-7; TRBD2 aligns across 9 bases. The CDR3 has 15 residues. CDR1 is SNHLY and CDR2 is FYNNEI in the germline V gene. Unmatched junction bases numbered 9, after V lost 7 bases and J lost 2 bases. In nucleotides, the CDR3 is TGTGCCAGCACCGAGCGGGCGGGAGGGCCCTACGAGCAGTACTTC. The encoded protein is CASTERAGGPYEQYF.

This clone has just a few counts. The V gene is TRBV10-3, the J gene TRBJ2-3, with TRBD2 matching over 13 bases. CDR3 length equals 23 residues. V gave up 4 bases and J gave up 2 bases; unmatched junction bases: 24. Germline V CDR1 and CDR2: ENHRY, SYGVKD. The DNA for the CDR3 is TGTGCCATCAGTGGCCTAGGGGGGAATTCTAGGACTAGCGGGAGCGGGAACACAGATACGCAGTATTTT. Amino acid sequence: CAISGLGGNSRTSGSGNTDTQYF.

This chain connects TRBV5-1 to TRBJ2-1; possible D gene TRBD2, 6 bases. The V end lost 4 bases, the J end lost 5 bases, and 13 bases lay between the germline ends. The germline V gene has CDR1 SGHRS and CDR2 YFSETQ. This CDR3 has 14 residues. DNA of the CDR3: TGCGCCAGCAGCGGCGGGTGGGAGGACAATGAGCAGTTCTTC. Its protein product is CASSGGWEDNEQFF.

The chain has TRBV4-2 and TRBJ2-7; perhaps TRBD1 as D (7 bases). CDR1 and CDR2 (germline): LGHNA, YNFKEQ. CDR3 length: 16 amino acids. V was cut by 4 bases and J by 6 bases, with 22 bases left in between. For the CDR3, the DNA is TGTGCCAGCAGCCGCTCCACAGGGGAGGAGAAGGGCGAGCAGTACTTC. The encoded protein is CASSRSTGEEKGEQYF.